The next 10 T cell receptor beta chains were all read from a single sample in a study of regulatory T cells in long-lasting Graves disease. Arm-PCR with iRepertoire HTBI primers amplified the CDR3 regions for these TCR beta libraries. Via MiXCR, TCRdb re-called the multiplex PCR reads, giving one row per CDR3 protein. The profile covers 300,000 to 400,000 distinct CDR3 sequences, with about a sixth appearing a single time and roughly 29% taken by the ten largest. Time point defined: newly diagnosed GD, antithyroid drugs for less than 3 months. The TCR library was prepared using RNA isolated from PBMCs. The same specimen was also included in a second study, on T cells in Graves' hyperthyroidism and ophthalmopathy.

The starting material was peripheral blood mononuclear cells (PBMCs), obtained at new diagnosis, from a patient treated with antithyroid drugs. These TCRs come from a man aged 35-49 years with Graves disease.

The sample holds a few counts of this clonotype. V and J are TRBV7-2 and TRBJ2-7, with no clear D. V was trimmed by 4 bases and J by 0 bases, leaving 10 bases between them. Germline assignment: CDR1 SGHTA and CDR2 FQGNSA. The CDR3 is 14 amino acids. The CDR3 loop reads CASSSRRNSYEQYF. The CDR3 bases are TGTGCCAGCAGCTCCCGACGGAACTCCTACGAGCAGTACTTC.

This clonotype appeared many times. CDR3 nucleotide sequence: TGTGCCTGGGACCGGACAGGGATAGATGAAGAGCAGTACTTC. It codes for CAWDRTGIDEEQYF. The chain is built from TRBV30 and TRBJ2-7; 8 bases are a match to TRBD1. Germline-derived CDR1 and CDR2 are GTSNPN and SVGIG (reference sequence). The junction had 13 bases not matched to a gene; V was cut back by 5 bases and J by 7 bases. The CDR3 length is 14 residues.

The table lists this clonotype with a few counts. This may stem from a read error, because a much larger clone lies one nucleotide away. This rearrangement joins TRBV11-3 to TRBJ1-2, with D unclear. V shed 5 bases and J shed 4 bases, with 14 bases lying between them. The CDR3 is made up of 14 amino acids. Germline CDR1 SGHNT, CDR2 YENEEA. The CDR3 here is CASSPRDGSYGYTF. CDR3 coding DNA: TGTGCCAGCAGCCCCCGCGACGGAAGCTATGGCTACACCTTC.

In this sample, this clonotype turned up a few times. The chain is built from TRBV2 and TRBJ1-4; 12 bases agree with TRBD1. The CDR3 is made up of 16 amino acids. After removal of 11 bases from V and 7 bases from J, the junction contained 14 bases not matched to a gene. The germline CDR1 and CDR2 sequences are SNHLY and FYNNEI. The CDR3: CAGRDRGRIGPEKLFF. CDR3 DNA sequence: TGTGCCGGCCGGGACAGGGGGCGAATTGGTCCTGAAAAACTGTTTTTT.

This clonotype has a count of ten or more. V usage is TRBV6-1 and J usage is TRBJ1-1; 8 positions agree with TRBD1. This CDR3 region has 15 residues. J gave up 3 bases and V 5 bases, and 8 bases lay outside the gene matches. Germline V gene data show CDR1 as MNHNS and CDR2 as SASEGT. The DNA for the CDR3 is TGTGCCAGCAGTCTCCGGGCAGGGGGCCACACTGAAGCTTTCTTT. This sequence encodes CASSLRAGGHTEAFF.

This clonotype has a count of ten or more. The rearrangement uses TRBV27 and TRBJ2-1, with D perhaps matching TRBD1 (6 bases). Trimming pared 5 bases from V and 6 bases from J, leaving 11 bases between. Germline values: CDR1 MNHEY, CDR2 SMNVEV (reference sequence). The CDR3 is 13 residues long. The CDR3 reads CASSPTGSNEQFF. DNA for the CDR3: TGTGCCAGCAGTCCCACAGGGTCCAATGAGCAGTTCTTC.

For this clonotype: A far bigger clonotype differs at one base, so this is likely a read error. J is TRBJ2-5 and V is TRBV14, with D perhaps matching TRBD1 or TRBD2 (5 bases each). The ends were cut back, 4 bases at V and 2 bases at J, with 8 bases in the middle. Looked up from germline, CDR1 is SGHDN and CDR2 is FVKESK. The CDR3 spans 13 residues. The CDR3 DNA is TGTGCCAGCAGCCGGGACGTACAAGAGACCCAGTACTTC. This codes for CASSRDVQETQYF.

This clonotype came up many times. This chain links TRBV12-5 with TRBJ2-7; perhaps TRBD2 as D (5 bases). The germline V gene has CDR1 LGHNT and CDR2 FRNRAP. V lost 5 bases and J 3 bases, leaving 11 bases between the germline ends. The CDR3 consists of 13 residues. The CDR3 coding sequence is TGTGCTAGTGGTAGTTCCGGGATCTACGAGCAGTACTTC. Amino acid sequence: CASGSSGIYEQYF.

This clonotype occurred many times. The chain joins TRBV15 to TRBJ1-1; no reliable D call. The CDR3 has 14 residues. Between the trimmed V and J ends, which lost 1 base and 1 base, there was a span of 7 bases. Germline CDR1 reads LNHNV; CDR2 reads YYDKDF (reference sequence). DNA for the CDR3: TGTGCCACCAGCAGAGTCAGGCAGAACACTGAAGCTTTCTTT. It yields the protein CATSRVRQNTEAFF.

This clonotype has at least ten counts. This chain joins TRBV2 and TRBJ1-1; unclear D gene. The CDR3 runs to 13 residues. Looked up from germline, CDR1 is SNHLY and CDR2 is FYNNEI. V dropped 4 bases and J dropped 1 base, with 7 bases sitting between them. The CDR3 coding sequence is TGTGCCAGCAGTGTCCGGGGGAACACTGAAGCTTTCTTT. This codes for CASSVRGNTEAFF. Full variable domain (outside the CDR3, taken from reference TRBV2 and TRBJ1-1): EPEVTQTPSHQVTQMGQEVILRCVPISNHLYFYWYRQILGQKVEFLVSFYNNEISEKSEIFDDQFSVERPDGSNFTLKIRSTKLEDSAMYFCASSVRGNTEAFFGQGTRLTVV.